The 19 T cell receptor beta chains reported below all come from one sample, sequenced in a study of OX40 agonist ivuxolimab in advanced cancers. Clones were read by immunoSEQ multiplex PCR, and TCRdb kept only the in-frame ones, dropping some. The sample lists 35,000 to 45,000 clones, around 80% occurring once. This specimen was CD4+ or CD8+ T cells sorted from blood, taken in a trial of the OX40 agonist ivuxolimab. These receptors were taken from an adult with an advanced solid tumor such as melanoma, head and neck, liver or kidney cancer.

This clone was seen more than once but under ten times. The J gene is TRBJ1-5, the V gene TRBV7-2; TRBD1 might be the D (5 bases). Trimming stripped 1 base from V and 0 bases from J, with 10 bases between. CDR1 is SGHTA, CDR2 FQGNSA, per germline. The CDR3 extends over 16 amino acids. The CDR3 sequence is CASSLGTPNSNQPQHF. The DNA for the CDR3 is TGTGCCAGCAGCTTAGGGACACCAAATAGCAATCAGCCCCAGCATTTT.

This clone was detected only a few times. The chain links TRBV19 to TRBJ1-5; a possible D gene is TRBD1 (6 bases). There are 13 residues in the CDR3. Trimming shortened V by 7 bases and J by 5 bases, and 12 bases separated the two germline ends. The V gene's germline CDR1 is LNHDA and CDR2 SQIVND (reference sequence). The CDR3 reads CASKETGYQPQHF. The DNA for the CDR3 is TGTGCCAGTAAAGAGACAGGTTATCAGCCCCAGCATTTT. The variable domain in full, with the rest retrieved from reference TRBV19 and TRBJ1-5, is DGGITQSPKYLFRKEGQNVTLSCEQNLNHDAMYWYRQDPGQGLRLIYYSQIVNDFQKGDIAEGYSVSREKKESFPLTVTSAQKNPTAFYLCASKETGYQPQHFGDGTRLSIL.

The rearrangement uses TRBV19 and TRBJ2-2, with D perhaps TRBD2 (5 bases). CDR1 and CDR2 (germline): LNHDA, SQIVND (reference sequence). This CDR3 comprises 15 residues. Trimming cost V 3 bases and J 6 bases, with 14 bases left between them. The CDR3 sequence is CASSMIYSGSGELFF. The DNA of the CDR3 is TGTGCCAGTAGTATGATTTATTCGGGGTCCGGGGAGCTGTTTTTT.

The rearrangement links TRBV19 to TRBJ1-1; TRBD1 matches 8 bases. The V gene's germline CDR1 is LNHDA and CDR2 SQIVND (reference sequence). There are 16 residues in the CDR3. The trim removed 6 bases at V and 0 bases at J, leaving 9 bases unmatched. CDR3 sequence: CASSDRTGIMNTEAFF. CDR3 in DNA: TGTGCCAGTAGCGACAGGACAGGGATCATGAACACTGAAGCTTTCTTT.

The chain links TRBV5-1 to TRBJ2-3; D gene uncertain. The V end was cut by 0 bases, the J end by 2 bases, with 1 base between. There are 12 residues in the CDR3. Per the germline V gene, CDR1 is SGHRS and CDR2 is YFSETQ. The CDR3 region has the DNA TGCGCCAGCAGCTTGGACACAGATACGCAGTATTTT. Translated, it gives CASSLDTDTQYF.

The J gene is TRBJ1-4, the V gene TRBV28; 7 bases align to TRBD1. CDR3 length equals 14 residues. The V segment lost 5 bases and the J segment 11 bases; nucleotides outside the gene matches: 11. CDR1 is MDHEN, CDR2 SYDVKM, per germline. The CDR3 reads CASSPPGTAKKLFF. In nucleotides, the CDR3 is TGTGCCAGCAGTCCGCCCGGGACAGCGAAGAAACTGTTTTTT.

This clone is a singleton in its sample. V is TRBV2 and J is TRBJ1-4; unclear D gene. CDR1 and CDR2 (germline): SNHLY, FYNNEI. V was trimmed by 4 bases and J by 0 bases, leaving 12 bases between them. CDR3 length: 16 amino acids. In DNA form, the CDR3 reads TGTGCCAGCAGTGCTAGCAGAGTTGCAACTAATGAAAAACTGTTTTTT. Residues: CASSASRVATNEKLFF.

The chain is built from TRBV19 and TRBJ2-6; 8 bases fit TRBD1. Germline-derived CDR1 and CDR2 are LNHDA and SQIVND (reference sequence). The CDR3 is 17 residues long. With V trimmed by 5 bases and J by 2 bases, 8 bases remained unmatched. The chain's CDR3 is CASSLNRQGTGANVLTF. CDR3 coding DNA: TGTGCCAGTAGTCTCAATAGACAGGGGACTGGGGCCAACGTCCTGACTTTC.

The rearrangement joins TRBV13 to TRBJ2-3; D gene unclear. Trimming stripped 3 bases from V and 5 bases from J, with 3 bases between. CDR3 length equals 11 residues. Germline-derived CDR1 and CDR2 are PRHDT and FYEKMQ (reference sequence). The chain's CDR3 is CASSFGDTQYF. Here the CDR3 DNA reads TGTGCCAGCAGCTTTGGAGATACGCAGTATTTT.

CDR3 nucleotide sequence: TGTGCCAGCAGTCGGGACAGGGGCTCCTACGAGCAGTACTTC. The encoded protein is CASSRDRGSYEQYF. V and J are TRBV7-2 and TRBJ2-7; TRBD1 matches at 10 bases. There are 14 residues in the CDR3. Germline V lookup: CDR1 SGHTA, CDR2 FQGNSA. The junction had 2 bases not matched to a gene; V was cut back by 6 bases and J by 0 bases.

This clone has only one observation. The CDR3: CASSQAPPDTAGAEAFF. Here the CDR3 DNA reads TGCGCCAGCAGTCAGGCCCCCCCGGACACCGCGGGGGCTGAAGCTTTCTTT. The gene calls are TRBV23-1 and TRBJ1-1, with D possibly TRBD1 on 5 matching bases. TRBV23-1 is an ORF, and what it does is uncertain. V lost 3 bases to trimming and J lost 6 bases, with 23 bases between them. The CDR3 has 17 amino acids.

V and J are TRBV10-3 and TRBJ2-3; possibly TRBD1 or TRBD2 for D (5 bases each). V gave up 6 bases and J gave up 1 base, with 11 bases separating them. The CDR3 totals 14 residues. Germline CDR1 is ENHRY and CDR2 is SYGVKD. This chain's CDR3 is CAIRRGAGTDTQYF. In DNA form, the CDR3 reads TGTGCCATCAGACGGGGCGCCGGCACAGATACGCAGTATTTT.

The chain couples TRBV18 to TRBJ2-7; 7 nucleotides align to TRBD2. Germline values: CDR1 KGHSH, CDR2 LQKENI. The CDR3 is 15 residues long. J lost 7 bases, V lost 4 bases, and 13 bases had no gene match. The CDR3 nucleotides are TGTGCCAGCTCACGACAATCGGAGCCCGGGGGGGAGCAGTACTTC. It is translated as CASSRQSEPGGEQYF.

The rearrangement joins TRBV6-5 to TRBJ1-1, with a weak D call TRBD1 (5 bases). Germline CDR1 and CDR2: MNHEY and SVGAGI. V shed 6 bases and J shed 3 bases, with 17 bases lying between them. The CDR3 has 15 amino acids. The DNA of the CDR3 is TGTGCCAGCAGGCCCGGGACCCGAGGGCACACTGAAGCTTTCTTT. It is translated as CASRPGTRGHTEAFF.

The J gene is TRBJ2-5, the V gene TRBV30; 10 nucleotides agree with TRBD2. Trimming took 8 bases from V and 5 from J; bases not matched to a gene: 5. The CDR3 consists of 12 residues. CDR1 and CDR2 from the germline V gene are GTSNPN and SVGIG (reference sequence). In DNA, the CDR3 is TGTGCCCAGCGGGAGGGCCCTGAGACCCAGTACTTC. Protein: CAQREGPETQYF. Complete variable domain (other parts from reference TRBV30 and TRBJ2-5): SQTIHQWPATLVQPVGSPLSLECTVEGTSNPNLYWYRQAAGRGLQLLFYSVGIGQISSEVPQNLSASRPQDRQFILSSKKLLLSDSGFYLCAQREGPETQYFGPGTRLLVL.

The rearrangement joins TRBV30 to TRBJ2-7, with D possibly being TRBD1 (7 bases). This CDR3 spans 14 amino acids. Germline lookup yields CDR1 GTSNPN and CDR2 SVGIG (reference sequence). Trimming left V 5 bases short and J 6 bases short, with 20 bases between. The CDR3: CAWGGAWGQTEQYF. The CDR3 nucleotides read TGTGCCTGGGGAGGGGCTTGGGGACAGACCGAGCAGTACTTC.

This rearrangement joins TRBV5-4 to TRBJ1-4; tentatively, D is TRBD1 (5 bases). The V and J ends lost 0 bases and 3 bases respectively, with 9 bases between them. CDR1 SGHNT and CDR2 YYREEE come from the germline V gene (reference sequence). CDR3 size: 15 residues. The CDR3 DNA sequence: TGTGCCAGCAGCTTGGGATGGGGCGCTAATGAAAAACTGTTTTTT. The encoded protein is CASSLGWGANEKLFF.

V is TRBV19 and J is TRBJ1-5; TRBD1 agrees at 7 bases. The trim removed 1 base at V and 0 bases at J, leaving 6 bases unmatched. This CDR3 region has 17 residues. Per the germline V gene, CDR1 is LNHDA and CDR2 is SQIVND (reference sequence). CDR3 in amino acids: CASSIGAQGFSNQPQHF. The CDR3 DNA reads TGTGCCAGTAGTATAGGTGCACAGGGGTTTAGCAATCAGCCCCAGCATTTT.

V gene TRBV9 combines with J gene TRBJ2-3, with TRBD2 matching over 9 bases. This CDR3 is built from 15 residues. V lost 0 bases to trimming and J lost 5 bases; unmatched junction nucleotides: 4. The germline CDR1 and CDR2 sequences are SGDLS and YYNGEE. The CDR3 DNA is TGTGCCAGCAGCGTAGGGACTAGCGAGGTAGATACGCAGTATTTT. Translating it yields CASSVGTSEVDTQYF.